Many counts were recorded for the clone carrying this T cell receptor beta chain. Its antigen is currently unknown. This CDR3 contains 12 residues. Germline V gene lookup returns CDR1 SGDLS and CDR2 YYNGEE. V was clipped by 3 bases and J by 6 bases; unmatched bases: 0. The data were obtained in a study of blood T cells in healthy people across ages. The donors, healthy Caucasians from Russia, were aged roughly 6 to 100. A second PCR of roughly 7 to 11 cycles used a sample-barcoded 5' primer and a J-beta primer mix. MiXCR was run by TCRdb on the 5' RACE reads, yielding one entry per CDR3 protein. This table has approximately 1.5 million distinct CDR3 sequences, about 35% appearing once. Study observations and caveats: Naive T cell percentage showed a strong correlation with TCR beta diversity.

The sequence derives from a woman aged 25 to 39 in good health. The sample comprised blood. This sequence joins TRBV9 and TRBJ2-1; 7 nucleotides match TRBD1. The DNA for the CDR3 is TGTGCCAGCAGCGGGGACAGCAATGAGCAGTTCTTC. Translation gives CASSGDSNEQFF.